This TCR beta chain derives from a study of immune heterogeneity within non-small cell lung tumors. There are 14 residues in the CDR3. V was clipped by 0 bases and J by 5 bases, with 10 bases between them. Germline CDR1 is SGHDN and CDR2 is FVKESK. TCRs were amplified from approximately 0.65 ug gDNA of bulk tumor per sample. Surgical sampling yielded several biopsies per primary tumor (spaced far apart). Those enrolled were patients newly diagnosed with untreated non-small cell lung cancer and undergoing curative surgery. This clonotype was seen a few times. Multiplex PCR (32 V and 13 J primers) was used to amplify the TCR beta CDR3. TCRdb re-analysed the multiplex PCR reads in MiXCR, keeping a single row per CDR3 protein. The table has some 30,000 distinct CDR3 sequences, 25% to 30% seen once; the top ten hold 3.5% to 4.5%.

The source material was lung tumor tissue. The chain is built from TRBV14 and TRBJ1-2, with a possible D match to TRBD1 (6 bases). The sequence was collected from a man aged 40-55 years with non-small cell lung cancer. The CDR3 coding sequence is TGTGCCAGCAGCCAAGAAGGGGGGGGGTATGGCTACACCTTC. Protein: CASSQEGGGYGYTF.